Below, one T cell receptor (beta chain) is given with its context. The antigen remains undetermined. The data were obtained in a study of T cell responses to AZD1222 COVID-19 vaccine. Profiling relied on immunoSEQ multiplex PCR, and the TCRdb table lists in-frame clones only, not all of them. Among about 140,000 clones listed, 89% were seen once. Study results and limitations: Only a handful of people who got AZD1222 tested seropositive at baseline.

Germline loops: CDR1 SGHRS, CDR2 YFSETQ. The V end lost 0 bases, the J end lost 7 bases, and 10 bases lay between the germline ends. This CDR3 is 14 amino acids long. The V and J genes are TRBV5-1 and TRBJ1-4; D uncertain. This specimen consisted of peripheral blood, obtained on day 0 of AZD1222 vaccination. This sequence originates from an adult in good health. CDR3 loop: CASSLAQGREKLFF. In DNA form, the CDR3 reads TGCGCCAGCAGCTTGGCTCAAGGGCGTGAAAAACTGTTTTTT.